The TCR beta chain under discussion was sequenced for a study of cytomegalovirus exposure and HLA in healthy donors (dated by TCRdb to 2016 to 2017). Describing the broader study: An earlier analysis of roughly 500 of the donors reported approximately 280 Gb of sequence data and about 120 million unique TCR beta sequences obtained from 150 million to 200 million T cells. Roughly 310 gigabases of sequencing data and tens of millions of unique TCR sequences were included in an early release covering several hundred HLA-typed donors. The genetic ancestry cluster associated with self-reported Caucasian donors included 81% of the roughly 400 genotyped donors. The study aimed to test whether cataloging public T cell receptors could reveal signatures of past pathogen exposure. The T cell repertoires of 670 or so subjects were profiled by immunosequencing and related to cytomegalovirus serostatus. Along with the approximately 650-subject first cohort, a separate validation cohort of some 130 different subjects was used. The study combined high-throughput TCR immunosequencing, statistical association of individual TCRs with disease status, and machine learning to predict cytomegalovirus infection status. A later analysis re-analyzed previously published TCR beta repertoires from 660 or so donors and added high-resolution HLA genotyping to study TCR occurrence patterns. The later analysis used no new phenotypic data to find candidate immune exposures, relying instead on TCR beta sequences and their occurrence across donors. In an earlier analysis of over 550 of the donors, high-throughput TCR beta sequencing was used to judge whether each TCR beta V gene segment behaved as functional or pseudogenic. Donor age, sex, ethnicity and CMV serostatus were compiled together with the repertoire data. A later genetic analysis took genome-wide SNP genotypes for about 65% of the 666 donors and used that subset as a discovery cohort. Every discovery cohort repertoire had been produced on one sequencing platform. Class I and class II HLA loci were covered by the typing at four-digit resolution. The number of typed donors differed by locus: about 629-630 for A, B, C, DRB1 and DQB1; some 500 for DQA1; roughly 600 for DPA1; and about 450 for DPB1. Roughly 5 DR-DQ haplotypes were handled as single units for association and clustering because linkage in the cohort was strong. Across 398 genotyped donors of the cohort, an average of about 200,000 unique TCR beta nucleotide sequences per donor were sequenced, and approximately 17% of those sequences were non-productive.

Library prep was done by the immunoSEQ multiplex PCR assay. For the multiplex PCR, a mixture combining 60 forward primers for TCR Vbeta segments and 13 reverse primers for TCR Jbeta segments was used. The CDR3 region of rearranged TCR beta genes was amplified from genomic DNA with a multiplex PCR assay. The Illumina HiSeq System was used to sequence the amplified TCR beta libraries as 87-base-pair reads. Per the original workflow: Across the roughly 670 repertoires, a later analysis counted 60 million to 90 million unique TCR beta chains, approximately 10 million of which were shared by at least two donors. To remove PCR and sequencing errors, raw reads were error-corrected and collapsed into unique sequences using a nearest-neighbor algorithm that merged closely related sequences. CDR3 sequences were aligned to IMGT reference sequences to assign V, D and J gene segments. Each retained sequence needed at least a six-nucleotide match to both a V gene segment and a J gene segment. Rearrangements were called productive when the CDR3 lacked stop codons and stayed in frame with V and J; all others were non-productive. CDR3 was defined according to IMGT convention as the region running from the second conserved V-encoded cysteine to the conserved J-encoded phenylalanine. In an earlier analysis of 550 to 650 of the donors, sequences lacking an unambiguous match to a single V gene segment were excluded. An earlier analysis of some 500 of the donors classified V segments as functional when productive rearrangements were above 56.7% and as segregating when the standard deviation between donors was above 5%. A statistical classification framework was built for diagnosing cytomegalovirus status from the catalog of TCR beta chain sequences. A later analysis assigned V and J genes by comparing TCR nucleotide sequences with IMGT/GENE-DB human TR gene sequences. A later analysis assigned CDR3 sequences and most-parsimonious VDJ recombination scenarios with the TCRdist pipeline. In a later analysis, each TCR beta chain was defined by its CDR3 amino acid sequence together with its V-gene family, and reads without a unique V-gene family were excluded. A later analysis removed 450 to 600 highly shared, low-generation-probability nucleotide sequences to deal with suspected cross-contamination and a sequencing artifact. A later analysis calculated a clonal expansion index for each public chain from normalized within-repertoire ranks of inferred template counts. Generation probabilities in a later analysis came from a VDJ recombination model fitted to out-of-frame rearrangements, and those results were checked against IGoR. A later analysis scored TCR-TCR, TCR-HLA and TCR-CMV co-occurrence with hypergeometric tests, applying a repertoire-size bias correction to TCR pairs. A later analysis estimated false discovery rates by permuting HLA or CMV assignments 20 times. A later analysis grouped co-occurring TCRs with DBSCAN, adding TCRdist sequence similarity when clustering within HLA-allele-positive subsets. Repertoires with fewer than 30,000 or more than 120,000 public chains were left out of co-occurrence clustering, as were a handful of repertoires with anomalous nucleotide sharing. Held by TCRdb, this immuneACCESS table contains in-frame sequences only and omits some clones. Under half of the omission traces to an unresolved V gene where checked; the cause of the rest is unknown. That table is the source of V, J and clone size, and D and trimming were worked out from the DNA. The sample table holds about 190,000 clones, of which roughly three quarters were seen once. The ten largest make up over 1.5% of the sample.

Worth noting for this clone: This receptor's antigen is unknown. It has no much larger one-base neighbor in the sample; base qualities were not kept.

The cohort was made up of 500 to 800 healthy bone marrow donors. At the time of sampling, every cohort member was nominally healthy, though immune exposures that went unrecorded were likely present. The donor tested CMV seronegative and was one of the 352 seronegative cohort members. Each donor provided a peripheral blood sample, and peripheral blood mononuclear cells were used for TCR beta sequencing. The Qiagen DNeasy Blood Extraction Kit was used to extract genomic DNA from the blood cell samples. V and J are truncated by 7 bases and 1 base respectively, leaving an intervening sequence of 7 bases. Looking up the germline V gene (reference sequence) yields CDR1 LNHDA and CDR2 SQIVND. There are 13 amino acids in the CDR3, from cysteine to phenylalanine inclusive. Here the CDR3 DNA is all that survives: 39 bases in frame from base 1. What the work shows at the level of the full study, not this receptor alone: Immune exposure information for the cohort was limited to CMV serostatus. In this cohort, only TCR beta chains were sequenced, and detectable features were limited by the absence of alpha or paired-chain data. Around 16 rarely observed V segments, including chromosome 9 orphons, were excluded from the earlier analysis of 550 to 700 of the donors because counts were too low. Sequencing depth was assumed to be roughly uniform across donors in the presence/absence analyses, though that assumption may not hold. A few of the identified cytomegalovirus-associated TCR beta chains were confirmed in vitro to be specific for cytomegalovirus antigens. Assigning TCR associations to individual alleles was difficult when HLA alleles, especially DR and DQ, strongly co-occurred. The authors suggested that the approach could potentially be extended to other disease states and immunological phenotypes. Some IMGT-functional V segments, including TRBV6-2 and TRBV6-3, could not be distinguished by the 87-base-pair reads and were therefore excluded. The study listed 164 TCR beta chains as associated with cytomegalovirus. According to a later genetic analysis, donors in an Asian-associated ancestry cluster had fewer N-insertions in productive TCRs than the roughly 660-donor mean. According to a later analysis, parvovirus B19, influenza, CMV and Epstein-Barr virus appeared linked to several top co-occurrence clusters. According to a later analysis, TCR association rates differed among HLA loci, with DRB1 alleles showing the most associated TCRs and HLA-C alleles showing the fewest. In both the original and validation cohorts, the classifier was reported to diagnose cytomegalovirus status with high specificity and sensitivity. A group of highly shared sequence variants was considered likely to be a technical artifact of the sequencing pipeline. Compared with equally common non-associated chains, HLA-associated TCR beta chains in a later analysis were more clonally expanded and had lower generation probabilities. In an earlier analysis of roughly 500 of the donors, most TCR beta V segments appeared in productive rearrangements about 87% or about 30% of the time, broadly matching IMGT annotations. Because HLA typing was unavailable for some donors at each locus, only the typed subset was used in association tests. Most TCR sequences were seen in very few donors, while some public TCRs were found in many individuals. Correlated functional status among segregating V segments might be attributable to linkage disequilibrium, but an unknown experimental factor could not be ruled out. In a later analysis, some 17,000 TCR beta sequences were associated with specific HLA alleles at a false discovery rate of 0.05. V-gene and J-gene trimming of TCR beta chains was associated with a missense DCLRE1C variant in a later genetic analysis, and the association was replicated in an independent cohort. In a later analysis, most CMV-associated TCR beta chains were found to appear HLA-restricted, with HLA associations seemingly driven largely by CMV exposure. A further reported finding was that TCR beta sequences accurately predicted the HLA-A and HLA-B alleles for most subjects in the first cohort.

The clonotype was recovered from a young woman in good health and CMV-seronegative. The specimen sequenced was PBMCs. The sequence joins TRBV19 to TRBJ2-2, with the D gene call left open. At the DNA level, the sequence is TGTGCCAGTAATCCCCTGAACACCGGGGAGCTGTTTTTT. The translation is CASNPLNTGELFF.